This entry concerns a single T cell receptor beta chain. Its antigen has not been determined. Base qualities are not provided; no much larger clone lies one nucleotide away. This sample is drawn from a study of identical twins (dated by TCRdb to 2015 to 2016). For context, the study as a whole: To test whether fetal clonotypes persist, this study deep-sequenced TCR alpha and beta repertoires from monozygotic twins, from unrelated adults of various ages, and from cord blood. To rule out contamination, replicate twin experiments were performed at different times with different library preparation protocols.

The junction shows trimming of 3 bases on V and 0 bases on J, plus 7 bases between the germline ends. There are 13 amino acids in the CDR3, from cysteine to phenylalanine inclusive. Just the 39-base CDR3 DNA is kept, in frame starting at base 1. The germline V gene specifies SQVTM as CDR1 and ANQGSEA as CDR2. What the research found in general, with its limitations: Abundant cord blood beta clonotypes had fewer insertions, young adult naive repertoires showed a similar but weaker trend, and memory repertoires showed no such trend. Out-of-frame TCR alpha sharing in monozygotic twins was systematically underestimated by recombination models, whereas sharing between unrelated individuals was in agreement with the recombination models. Invariant T cells such as MAIT and iNKT could partly confound zero-insertion analyses, although diverse VJ usage argued against such confounding for most clonotypes. Out-of-frame TCR alpha sequences shared between twins showed an excess of low generation-probability sequences compared with coincidental sharing between unrelated individuals. Excess twin sharing in beta out-of-frame sequences was weaker because fewer shared sequences lowered the signal-to-noise ratio. Because the same donors could not be followed over many years, the conclusions depended on cross-sectional statistical analysis.

Libraries were prepared through 5' RACE. The sequencing machine was an Illumina HiSeq 2000. Template switching introduced a universal primer binding site; the final cDNA contained a unique molecular identifier, enabling accurate counting of TCR cDNA molecules. First-strand cDNA for TCR alpha and beta chains was synthesized from specific primers in the conserved constant-segment region. To control for contamination, every cDNA library carried two barcodes: a SMART-Mk sample barcode plus Illumina barcodes. TruSeq adapter sequences and Illumina sample barcodes were added in two successive PCR steps. The Illumina HiSeq platform was used with custom primers to sequence TCR alpha and beta cDNA libraries. On the authors' methods: MiGEC was used to process raw reads and extract unique molecular identifiers, and MiXCR was used to find CDR3 positions. Recombination models were inferred per individual with the repgenHMM and IGoR tools using an EM algorithm. Shared clonotypes were analyzed with the tcR package in R, and sharing was normalized by the product of cloneset sizes. To study raw recombination free of thymic and clonal selection effects, out-of-frame nonproductive sequences were analyzed. TCRdb handled the public reads itself, with Q25 trimming in fastp and clone calling in MiXCR, and kept productive beta chains. Merged by CDR3 protein, the rows form single entries marked with the most common genes and DNA. None of the V and J calls come from the authors' own analysis; TCRdb made them. The sample table contains about 340,000 distinct CDR3 sequences; only one count was recorded for 9% to 15% of them. Of the sample, just over 7% falls within the top ten clones.

Only healthy Caucasian donors were included. Three pairs of female monozygotic twins, all aged roughly 18 to 29 years, made up the twin cohort. CD4+ and CD8+ T cell populations were isolated with positive isolation kits from Invitrogen. These data also featured in a second study, about yellow fever vaccine responses in identical twins. The second publication reports: According to the authors, the vaccine-induced T cell response in identical twins seemed to be partly convergent and partly specific to each individual. In identical twins, the study followed T cell clones that responded to the vaccine with precision.

The chain uses TRBV29-1 and TRBJ2-3; the D gene is not confidently resolved. The sequenced material came from CD8+ T cells sorted from blood. This receptor was identified in a woman between 18 and 29 years old in good health. The DNA sequence is TGCAGCGTTGAGCCAGCTAGCACAGATACGCAGTATTTT. Its product reads: CSVEPASTDTQYF.